Below are 21 T cell receptor beta chains sequenced from a single sample in a study of shared clonotypes between healthy human individuals. Profiling relied on immunoSEQ multiplex PCR, and the TCRdb table lists in-frame clones only, not all of them. The sample yields about a million clones, approximately 80% seen once. Sequencing input: memory CD4+ T cells from PBMCs. Subset specified: CD45RA-negative fraction. The source is a man aged 18 to 30 in good health. Some clones in this sample may be carry-over from other donors' samples.

The genes are TRBV10-2 and TRBJ1-2, with unresolved D. The CDR3 has 14 amino acids. Germline CDR1 reads WSHSY; CDR2 reads SAAADI. Trimming shortened V by 7 bases and J by 4 bases, and 16 bases separated the two germline ends. CDR3 sequence (DNA): TGCGCCAGCACCCCCAGCAGCCGATCCTATGGCTACACCTTC. It yields the protein CASTPSSRSYGYTF.

The DNA for the CDR3 is TGTGCCAGCAGCCCGGGCTGGACAGCGTCTGGGGCCAACGTCCTGACTTTC. It encodes CASSPGWTASGANVLTF. The chain links TRBV5-6 to TRBJ2-6; the D gene is possibly TRBD1 (6 bases). Deletions cut 4 bases from V and 1 base from J, with 15 bases between. CDR1 is SGHDT and CDR2 is YYEEEE in the germline V gene. The CDR3 length is 17 residues.

The rearrangement links TRBV18 to TRBJ2-5; D is undetermined. The CDR3 has 15 residues. V gave up 0 bases and J gave up 2 bases, with 10 bases separating them. Per the germline V gene, CDR1 is KGHSH and CDR2 is LQKENI. CDR3 protein: CASSPPVGGQETQYF. CDR3 DNA sequence: TGTGCCAGCTCACCACCGGTAGGCGGACAAGAGACCCAGTACTTC.

The chain recombines TRBV7-6 with TRBJ1-1; 9 bases are shared with TRBD1. V lost 4 bases and J lost 1; bases outside the gene matches: 4. This CDR3 spans 15 amino acids. Germline values: CDR1 SGHVS, CDR2 FNYEAQ. DNA of the CDR3: TGTGCCAGCAGCTCTAGACAGGGGGGGAACACTGAAGCTTTCTTT. Protein product: CASSSRQGGNTEAFF.

This chain uses TRBV19 with TRBJ1-5; 8 bases are shared with TRBD1. V shed 9 bases, J shed 0 bases, and the junction held 10 bases outside the gene matches. This CDR3 contains 16 residues. Germline V gives CDR1 LNHDA, CDR2 SQIVND (reference sequence). CDR3 in amino acids: CASQQGDPYSNQPQHF. CDR3 nucleotide sequence: TGTGCCAGCCAACAGGGGGACCCTTATAGCAATCAGCCCCAGCATTTT.

Regarding this clone: A read error is possible here, since a much larger clone lies one base away. The chain couples TRBV5-6 to TRBJ1-1, with D tentatively TRBD1 (5 bases). There are 13 residues in the CDR3. CDR1 SGHDT and CDR2 YYEEEE come from the germline V gene. V was pared by 1 base and J by 1 base, with 5 bases between. The CDR3 loop reads CASSLRGNTEAFF. CDR3 sequence (DNA): TGTGCCAGCAGCTTGAGGGGGAACACTGAAGCTTTCTTT.

The genes are TRBV4-1 and TRBJ1-3; D gene ambiguous. Per germline, CDR1 MGHRA and CDR2 YSYEKL. V lost 6 bases to trimming and J lost 0 bases, with 6 bases between them. This CDR3 spans 13 amino acids. CDR3 sequence: CASSPGSGNTIYF. CDR3 nucleotides: TGCGCCAGCAGTCCGGGCTCTGGAAACACCATATATTTT.

The genes are TRBV5-1 and TRBJ2-3; D is possibly TRBD2 (6 bases). The CDR3 spans 15 residues. V dropped 4 bases and J dropped 6 bases, with 18 bases sitting between them. CDR1 SGHRS and CDR2 YFSETQ come from the germline V gene. The CDR3: CASSPEGIGVDTQYF. The DNA of the CDR3 is TGCGCCAGCAGCCCGGAGGGTATCGGGGTTGATACGCAGTATTTT.

This chain uses TRBV28 with TRBJ2-7, with 8 bases identical to TRBD1. There are 14 residues in the CDR3. Germline V gene sequence: CDR1 MDHEN, CDR2 SYDVKM. The J segment lost 3 bases and the V segment lost 8 bases, leaving 9 bases of the junction unmatched. CDR3 sequence reads: CASLNRDRNYEQYF. Here the CDR3 DNA reads TGTGCCAGCCTAAACCGGGACAGGAACTACGAGCAGTACTTC.

The chain carries TRBV18 and TRBJ2-7; D assignment may be TRBD1 or TRBD2 (5 bases each). The germline V and J ends were trimmed by 1 base and 7 bases, with 11 bases remaining between them. This CDR3 is 13 amino acids long. Germline CDR1 is KGHSH and CDR2 is LQKENI. CDR3 protein: CASSPRRDGEQYF. CDR3 in DNA: TGTGCCAGCTCACCACGCAGGGACGGGGAGCAGTACTTC.

The chain carries TRBV5-4 and TRBJ2-5, with TRBD1 matching 10 bases. Per the germline V gene, CDR1 is SGHNT and CDR2 is YYREEE (reference sequence). The V gene end was trimmed by 4 bases and the J gene end by 5 bases; junction bases not matched to a gene: 8. This CDR3 is 15 amino acids long. The CDR3 DNA sequence: TGTGCCAGCAGCATGGGAGGGACAGGGGTGGAGACCCAGTACTTC. Amino acids: CASSMGGTGVETQYF.

The V call is TRBV27, the J call TRBJ2-5; 10 bases fit TRBD1. The CDR3 runs to 18 residues. V trimming: 1 base; J trimming: 1 base; junction bases outside the gene matches: 9. Germline assignment: CDR1 MNHEY and CDR2 SMNVEV (reference sequence). This CDR3 reads CASSLFAVRDRGQETQYF. The CDR3 nucleotides read TGTGCCAGCAGTTTATTTGCAGTGAGGGACAGGGGCCAAGAGACCCAGTACTTC.

V gene TRBV11-2 combines with J gene TRBJ2-5; no clear D. Trimming left V 5 bases short and J 1 base short, with 14 bases between. CDR1 and CDR2 from the germline V gene are SGHAT and FQNNGV. The CDR3 is 15 residues long. As DNA, the CDR3 is TGTGCCAGCAGCGGAGATCGACTGACCCAAGAGACCCAGTACTTC. Encoded protein: CASSGDRLTQETQYF. The full variable domain, its missing parts supplied by reference TRBV11-2 and TRBJ2-5, is EAGVAQSPRYKIIEKRQSVAFWCNPISGHATLYWYQQILGQGPKLLIQFQNNGVVDDSQLPKDRFSAERLKGVDSTLKIQPAKLEDSAVYLCASSGDRLTQETQYFGPGTRLLVL.

This clone was detected only a few times. V is TRBV19 and J is TRBJ2-3; 7 bases are a match to TRBD1. CDR3 length: 15 residues. J gave up 6 bases and V 7 bases, and 13 bases lay outside the gene matches. Looked up from germline, CDR1 is LNHDA and CDR2 is SQIVND (reference sequence). CDR3 nucleotide sequence: TGTGCCAGTAACACACCATACGAGGGGGCGGATACGCAGTATTTT. Translation: CASNTPYEGADTQYF.

The rearrangement joins TRBV6-5 to TRBJ1-4; D not certain. This CDR3 comprises 16 residues. The germline V and J ends were trimmed by 0 bases and 0 bases, with 8 bases remaining between them. Per the germline V gene, CDR1 is MNHEY and CDR2 is SVGAGI. The CDR3 loop reads CASSYSAAPTNEKLFF. The CDR3 region has the DNA TGTGCCAGCAGTTACTCCGCAGCTCCAACTAATGAAAAACTGTTTTTT.

This clone was seen ten or more times. V gene TRBV10-3 combines with J gene TRBJ2-5; 10 bases align to TRBD2. CDR1 and CDR2 from the germline V gene are ENHRY and SYGVKD. This CDR3 comprises 16 residues. Losses at the gene ends were 4 bases for V and 5 bases for J; bases not matched to a gene: 10. The CDR3 sequence is CAISGGLAGVGETQYF. The CDR3, as DNA: TGTGCCATCAGTGGGGGGCTAGCGGGAGTTGGGGAGACCCAGTACTTC.

This clone was picked up one time. The genes are TRBV2 and TRBJ1-2, with 9 positions matching TRBD1. Germline V gene sequence: CDR1 SNHLY, CDR2 FYNNEI. The CDR3 totals 15 residues. Germline trimming cut 3 bases from V and 1 base from J; bases unmatched to any gene: 3. CDR3 DNA: TGTGCCAGCAGTGAGGGGGACAGGGTTAACTATGGCTACACCTTC. Translation: CASSEGDRVNYGYTF.

This clone has more than one count but fewer than ten. The genes are TRBV28 and TRBJ1-5, with D possibly TRBD1 on 6 matching bases. The V gene's germline CDR1 is MDHEN and CDR2 SYDVKM. The ends were cut back, 7 bases at V and 1 base at J, with 8 bases in the middle. The CDR3 has 13 amino acids. The CDR3 region is CASTGASNQPQHF. The CDR3 nucleotides are TGTGCCAGCACGGGGGCGAGCAATCAGCCCCAGCATTTT.

V and J are TRBV7-3 and TRBJ1-5; tentative D call: TRBD1 (5 bases). Trimming cost V 5 bases and J 7 bases, with 18 bases left between them. Germline V CDR1 and CDR2: SGHTA, FQGTGA. This CDR3 spans 15 amino acids. The CDR3 DNA reads TGTGCCAGCAGCCCGACCTCGACAGATCGACAGCCCCAGCATTTT. Amino acids: CASSPTSTDRQPQHF.

This clone was counted only a few times. The chain employs TRBV7-3 and TRBJ2-4; tentative D call: TRBD2 (5 bases). This CDR3 contains 12 residues. Deletions cut 5 bases from V and 8 bases from J, with 10 bases between. CDR1 is SGHTA and CDR2 is FQGTGA in the germline V gene. CDR3 sequence reads: CASSGEGDIQYF. The CDR3 bases are TGTGCCAGCAGCGGCGAGGGTGACATTCAGTACTTC.

The chain links TRBV6-6 to TRBJ1-2, with 7 bases that match TRBD1. Per germline, CDR1 MNHNY and CDR2 SVGAGI (reference sequence). The V gene end was trimmed by 4 bases and the J gene end by 5 bases; junction bases not matched to a gene: 1. The CDR3 is made up of 12 amino acids. CDR3 DNA: TGTGCCAGCAGTTTACAGGGGTATGGCTACACCTTC. Translating it yields CASSLQGYGYTF.